The clone carrying this T cell receptor beta chain was observed a few times. The CDR3 is 15 amino acids. The authors ran a second PCR of roughly 7 to 11 cycles using a sample-barcoded 5' primer and a J-beta primer mix. MiXCR was run by TCRdb on the 5' RACE reads, yielding one entry per CDR3 protein. The sample lists some 1.4 million distinct CDR3 sequences; 40% to 50% were seen once. The data were taken from a study of blood T cells in healthy people across ages. The sequenced sample was blood. The TCR comes from a woman aged 18-29 years in good health. The chain links TRBV21-1 to TRBJ1-5; the table's TRBD1 call for D was not verified on the DNA. TRBV21-1 is labeled a pseudogene. CDR3 region: CASSTKGQTNQPQHF. Written as DNA, the CDR3 is TGTGCCAGCAGCACCAAGGGACAGACAAATCAGCCCCAGCATTTT.